These 2 T cell receptor beta chains share one sample of origin, sequenced in a study of identical twins. TCRdb re-analysed the 5' RACE reads in MiXCR, keeping a single row per CDR3 protein. The sample contains about 720,000 distinct CDR3 sequences, 18% of which appear only once. These data are also associated with another study on T cells expressing NK-cell markers.

The specimen sequenced was PBMCs. The receptor source for this set is a woman under 30 in good health.

The CDR3 DNA is TGTGCCAGCAGTTCCCTAGGATCCGGGGAGCTGTTTTTT. This translates into CASSSLGSGELFF. V and J are TRBV27 and TRBJ2-2; D not resolved. This CDR3 contains 13 residues. Trimming took 4 bases from V and 6 from J, leaving 9 bases between them. Germline CDR1 MNHEY, CDR2 SMNVEV (reference sequence).

This clonotype has a handful of counts. The chain carries TRBV12-3 or TRBV12-4 and TRBJ2-5; tentatively, D is TRBD2 (5 bases). V was clipped by 6 bases and J by 4 bases, with 18 bases between them. The CDR3 covers 15 residues. The CDR3 protein is CASSPLTGFSETQYF. In DNA, the CDR3 is TGTGCCAGCAGCCCCCTCACGGGGTTTTCAGAGACCCAGTACTTC.